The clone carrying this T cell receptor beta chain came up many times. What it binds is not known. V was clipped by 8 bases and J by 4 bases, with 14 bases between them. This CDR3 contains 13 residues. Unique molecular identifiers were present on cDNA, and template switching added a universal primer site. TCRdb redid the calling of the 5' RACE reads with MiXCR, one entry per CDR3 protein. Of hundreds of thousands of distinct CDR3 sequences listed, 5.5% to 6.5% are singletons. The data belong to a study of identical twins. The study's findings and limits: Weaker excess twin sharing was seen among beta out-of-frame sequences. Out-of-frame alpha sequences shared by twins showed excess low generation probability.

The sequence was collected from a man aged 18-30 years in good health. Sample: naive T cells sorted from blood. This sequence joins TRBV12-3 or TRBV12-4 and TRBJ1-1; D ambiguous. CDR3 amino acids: CASVTERGTEAFF. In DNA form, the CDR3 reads TGTGCCAGCGTAACGGAGCGGGGCACTGAAGCTTTCTTT.